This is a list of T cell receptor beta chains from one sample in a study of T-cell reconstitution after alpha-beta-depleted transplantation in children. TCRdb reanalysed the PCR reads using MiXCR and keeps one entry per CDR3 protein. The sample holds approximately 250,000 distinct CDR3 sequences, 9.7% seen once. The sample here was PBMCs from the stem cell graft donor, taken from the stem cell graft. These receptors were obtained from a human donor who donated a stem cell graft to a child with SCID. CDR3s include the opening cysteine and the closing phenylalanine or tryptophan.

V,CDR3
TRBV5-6,CASSLGESNSPLHF
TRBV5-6,CASARQDTDTQYF
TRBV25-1,CASSESGVLETQYF
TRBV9,CASSGGDGLSYEQYF
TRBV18,CASSPGWTALGGTEAFF
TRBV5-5,CASSPLGSLSFNYGYTF
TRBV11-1,CASSLAGYKFF
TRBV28,CASSRQNSNQPQHF
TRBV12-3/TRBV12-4,CASSIGDRGLQPQHF
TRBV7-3,CASSETGSWELFF
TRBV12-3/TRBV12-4,CAFSFFPPSTGGNSDTQYF
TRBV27,CASNSIPGRQPQHF
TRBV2,CASSERRQDRSTDTQYF
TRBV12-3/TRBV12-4,CASRPSGGSEQFF
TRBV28,CASEDRTGSYEQYF
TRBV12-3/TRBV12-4,CASRWGSDIYQPQHF
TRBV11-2,CASSLVQRLSSYNSPLHF
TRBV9,CASSVEVNYGYTF
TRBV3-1,CASSQDRRLAGKRTDTQYF
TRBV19,CASSVGAPYEQYF
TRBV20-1,CSARTGYEQYF
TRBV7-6,CASSLVETGEQFF
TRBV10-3,CAIRGGELVRDNEQFF
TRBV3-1,CASRRGGTGELFF
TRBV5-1,CASSLQTGSHNEQFF
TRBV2,CASSWDRHSYNEQFF
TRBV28,CASSFTRGRLGQPQHF
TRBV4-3,CASSQEWDSSTEAFF
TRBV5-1,CASRGQGDEKLFF
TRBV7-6,CASSLNRFSGANVLTF